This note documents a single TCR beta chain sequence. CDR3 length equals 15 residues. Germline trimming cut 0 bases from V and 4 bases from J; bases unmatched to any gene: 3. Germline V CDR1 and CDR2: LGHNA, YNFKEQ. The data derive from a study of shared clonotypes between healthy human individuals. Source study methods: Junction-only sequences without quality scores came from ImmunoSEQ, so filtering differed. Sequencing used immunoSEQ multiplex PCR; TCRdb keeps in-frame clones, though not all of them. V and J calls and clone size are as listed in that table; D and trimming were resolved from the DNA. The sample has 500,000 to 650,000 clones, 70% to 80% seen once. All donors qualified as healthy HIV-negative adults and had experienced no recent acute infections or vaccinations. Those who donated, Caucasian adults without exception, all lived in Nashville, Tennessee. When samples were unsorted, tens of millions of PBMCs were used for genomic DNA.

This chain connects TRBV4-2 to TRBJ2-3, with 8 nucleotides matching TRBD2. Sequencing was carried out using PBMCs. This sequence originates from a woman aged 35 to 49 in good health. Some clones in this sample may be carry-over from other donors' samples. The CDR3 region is CASSQEWRGADTQYF. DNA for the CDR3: TGTGCCAGCAGCCAAGAATGGCGGGGGGCAGATACGCAGTATTTT.